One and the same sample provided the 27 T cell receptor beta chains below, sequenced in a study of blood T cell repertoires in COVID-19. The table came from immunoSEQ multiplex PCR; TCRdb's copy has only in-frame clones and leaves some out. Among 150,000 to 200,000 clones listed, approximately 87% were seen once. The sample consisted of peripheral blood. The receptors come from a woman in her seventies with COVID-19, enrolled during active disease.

CDR3 region: CAISESSRNQPQHF. CDR3 coding DNA: TGTGCCATCAGTGAGTCCTCCCGCAATCAGCCCCAGCATTTT. V and J are TRBV10-3 and TRBJ1-5; D is ambiguous. This CDR3 comprises 14 residues. Trimming left V 0 bases short and J 2 bases short, with 5 bases between. CDR1 and CDR2 from the germline V gene are ENHRY and SYGVKD.

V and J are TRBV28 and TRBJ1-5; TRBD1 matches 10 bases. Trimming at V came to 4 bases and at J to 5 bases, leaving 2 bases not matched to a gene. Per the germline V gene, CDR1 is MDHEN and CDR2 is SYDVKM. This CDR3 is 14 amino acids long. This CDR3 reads CASSWDRGDQPQHF. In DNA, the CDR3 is TGTGCCAGCAGTTGGGACAGGGGTGATCAGCCCCAGCATTTT.

Here the CDR3 DNA reads TGTGCCAGCAGCACAACTAGCGGTTATAACAATGAGCAGTTCTTC. Translation gives CASSTTSGYNNEQFF. The V and J genes are TRBV7-9 and TRBJ2-1, with TRBD2 matching over 8 bases. Germline CDR1 and CDR2: SEHNR and FQNEAQ (reference sequence). V shed 5 bases and J 5 bases; nucleotides not matched to a gene: 8. This CDR3 has 15 residues.

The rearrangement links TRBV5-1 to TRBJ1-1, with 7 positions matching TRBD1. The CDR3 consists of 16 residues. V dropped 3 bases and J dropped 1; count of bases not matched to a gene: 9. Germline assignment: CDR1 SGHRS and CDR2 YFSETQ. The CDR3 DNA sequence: TGCGCCAGCAGCTCGGATCCGGGACAGAGGAACACTGAAGCTTTCTTT. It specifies CASSSDPGQRNTEAFF. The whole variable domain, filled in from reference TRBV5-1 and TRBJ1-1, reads KAGVTQTPRYLIKTRGQQVTLSCSPISGHRSVSWYQQTPGQGLQFLFEYFSETQRNKGNFPGRFSGRQFSNSRSEMNVSTLELGDSALYLCASSSDPGQRNTEAFFGQGTRLTVV.

The CDR3 DNA reads as TGTGCCAGCAGCGCGGGACAGTTCTATGGCTACACCTTC. Translation: CASSAGQFYGYTF. The J gene is TRBJ1-2, the V gene TRBV6-5; 7 nucleotides align to TRBD1. Germline V gene lookup returns CDR1 MNHEY and CDR2 SVGAGI. Losses at the gene ends were 6 bases for V and 4 bases for J; bases not matched to a gene: 5. CDR3 size: 13 residues.

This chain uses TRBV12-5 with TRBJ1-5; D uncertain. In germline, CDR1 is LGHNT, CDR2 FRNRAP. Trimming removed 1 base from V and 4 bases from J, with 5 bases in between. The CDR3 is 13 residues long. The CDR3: CASGLGANQPQHF. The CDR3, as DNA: TGTGCTAGTGGTTTGGGAGCAAATCAGCCCCAGCATTTT.

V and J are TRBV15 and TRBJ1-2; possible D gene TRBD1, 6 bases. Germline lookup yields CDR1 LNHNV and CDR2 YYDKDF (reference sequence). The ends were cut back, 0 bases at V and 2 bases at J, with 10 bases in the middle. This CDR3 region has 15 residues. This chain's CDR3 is CATSRDVTGNYGYTF. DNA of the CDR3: TGTGCCACCAGCAGAGATGTGACAGGAAACTATGGCTACACCTTC. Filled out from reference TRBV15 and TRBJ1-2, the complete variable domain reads DAMVIQNPRYQVTQFGKPVTLSCSQTLNHNVMYWYQQKSSQAPKLLFHYYDKDFNNEADTPDNFQSRRPNTSFCFLDIRSPGLGDTAMYLCATSRDVTGNYGYTFGSGTRLTVV.

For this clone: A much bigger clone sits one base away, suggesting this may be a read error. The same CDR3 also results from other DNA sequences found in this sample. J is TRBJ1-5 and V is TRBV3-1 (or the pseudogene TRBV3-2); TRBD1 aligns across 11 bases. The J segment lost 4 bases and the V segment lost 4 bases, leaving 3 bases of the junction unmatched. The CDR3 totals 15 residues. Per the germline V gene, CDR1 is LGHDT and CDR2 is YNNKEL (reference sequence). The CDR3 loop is CASSLGTGGNQPQHF. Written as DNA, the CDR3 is TGTGCCAGCAGCCTCGGGACAGGGGGGAATCAGCCCCAGCATTTT.

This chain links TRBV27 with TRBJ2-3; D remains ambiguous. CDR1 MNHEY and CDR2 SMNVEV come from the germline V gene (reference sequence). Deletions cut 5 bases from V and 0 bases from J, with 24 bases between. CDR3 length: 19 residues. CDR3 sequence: CASSPSPPRWVASTDTQYF. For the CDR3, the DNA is TGTGCCAGCAGTCCCTCCCCCCCCAGGTGGGTTGCTAGCACAGATACGCAGTATTTT.

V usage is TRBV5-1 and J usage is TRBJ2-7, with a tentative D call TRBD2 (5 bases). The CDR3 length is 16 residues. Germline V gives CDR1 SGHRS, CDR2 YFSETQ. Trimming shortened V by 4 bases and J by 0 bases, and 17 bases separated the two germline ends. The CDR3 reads CASSVDGVAGSYEQYF. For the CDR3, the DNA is TGCGCCAGCAGCGTGGACGGCGTCGCGGGCTCCTACGAGCAGTACTTC. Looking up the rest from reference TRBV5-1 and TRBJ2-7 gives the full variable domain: KAGVTQTPRYLIKTRGQQVTLSCSPISGHRSVSWYQQTPGQGLQFLFEYFSETQRNKGNFPGRFSGRQFSNSRSEMNVSTLELGDSALYLCASSVDGVAGSYEQYFGPGTRLTVT.

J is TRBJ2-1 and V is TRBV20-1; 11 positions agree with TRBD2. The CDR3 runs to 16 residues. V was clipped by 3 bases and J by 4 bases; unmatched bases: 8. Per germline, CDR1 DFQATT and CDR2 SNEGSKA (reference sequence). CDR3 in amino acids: CSASGSSGGRYNEQFF. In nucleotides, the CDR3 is TGCAGTGCTAGTGGATCTAGCGGGGGGCGTTACAATGAGCAGTTCTTC.

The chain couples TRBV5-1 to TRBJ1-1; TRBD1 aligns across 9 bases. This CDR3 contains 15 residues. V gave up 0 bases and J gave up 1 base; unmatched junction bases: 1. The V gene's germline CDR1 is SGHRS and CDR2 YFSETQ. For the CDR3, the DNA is TGCGCCAGCAGCTTGGGGGACAGGGAGAACACTGAAGCTTTCTTT. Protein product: CASSLGDRENTEAFF.

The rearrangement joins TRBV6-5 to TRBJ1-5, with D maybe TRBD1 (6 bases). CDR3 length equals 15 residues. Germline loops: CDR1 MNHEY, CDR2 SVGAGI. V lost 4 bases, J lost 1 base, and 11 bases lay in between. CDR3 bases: TGTGCCAGCAGTTCCGCCGGGACAAGCAATCAGCCCCAGCATTTT. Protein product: CASSSAGTSNQPQHF.

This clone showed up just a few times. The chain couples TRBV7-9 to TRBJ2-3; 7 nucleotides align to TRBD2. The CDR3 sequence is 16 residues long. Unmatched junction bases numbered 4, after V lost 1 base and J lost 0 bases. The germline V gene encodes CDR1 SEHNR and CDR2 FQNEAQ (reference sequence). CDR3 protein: CASSLGLATSTDTQYF. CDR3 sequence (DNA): TGTGCCAGCAGCTTAGGACTAGCTACTAGCACAGATACGCAGTATTTT. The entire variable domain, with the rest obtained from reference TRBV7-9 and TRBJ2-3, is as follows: DTGVSQNPRHKITKRGQNVTFRCDPISEHNRLYWYRQTLGQGPEFLTYFQNEAQLEKSRLLSDRFSAERPKGSFSTLEIQRTEQGDSAMYLCASSLGLATSTDTQYFGPGTRLTVL.

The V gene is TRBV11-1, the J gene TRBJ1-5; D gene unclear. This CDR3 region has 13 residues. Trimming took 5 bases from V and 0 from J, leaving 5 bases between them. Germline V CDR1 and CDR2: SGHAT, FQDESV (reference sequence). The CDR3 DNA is TGTGCCAGCAGCCGTTATAGCAATCAGCCCCAGCATTTT. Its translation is CASSRYSNQPQHF.

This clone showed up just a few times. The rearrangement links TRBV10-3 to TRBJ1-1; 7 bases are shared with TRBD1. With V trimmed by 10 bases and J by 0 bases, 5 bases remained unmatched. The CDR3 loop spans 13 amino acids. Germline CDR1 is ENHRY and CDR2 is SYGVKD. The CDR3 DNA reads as TGTGCCACCTACAGGGGTATGAACACTGAAGCTTTCTTT. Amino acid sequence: CATYRGMNTEAFF.

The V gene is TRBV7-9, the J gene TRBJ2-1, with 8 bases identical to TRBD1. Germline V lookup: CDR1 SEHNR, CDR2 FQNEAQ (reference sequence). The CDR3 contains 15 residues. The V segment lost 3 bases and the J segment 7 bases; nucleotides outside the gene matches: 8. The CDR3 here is CASSFGQGFGNEQFF. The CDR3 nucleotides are TGTGCCAGCAGCTTTGGACAGGGATTTGGTAATGAGCAGTTCTTC. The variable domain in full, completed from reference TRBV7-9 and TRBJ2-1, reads DTGVSQNPRHKITKRGQNVTFRCDPISEHNRLYWYRQTLGQGPEFLTYFQNEAQLEKSRLLSDRFSAERPKGSFSTLEIQRTEQGDSAMYLCASSFGQGFGNEQFFGPGTRLTVL.

This chain's CDR3 is CASSPPRGRANYGYTF. CDR3 sequence (DNA): TGTGCCAGCAGCCCTCCCAGGGGGCGAGCTAACTATGGCTACACCTTC. The chain joins TRBV14 to TRBJ1-2; 8 bases are shared with TRBD1. The CDR3 spans 16 residues. With 4 bases clipped from V and 0 bases from J, the junction kept 7 bases outside the gene matches. Germline V gene lookup returns CDR1 SGHDN and CDR2 FVKESK.

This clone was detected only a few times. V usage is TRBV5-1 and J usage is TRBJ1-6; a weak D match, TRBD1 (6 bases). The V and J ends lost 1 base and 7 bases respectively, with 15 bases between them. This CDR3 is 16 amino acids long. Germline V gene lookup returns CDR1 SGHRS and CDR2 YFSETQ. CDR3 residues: CASSLFYRETNSPLHF. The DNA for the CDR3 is TGCGCCAGCAGCTTGTTTTACAGGGAGACGAATTCACCCCTCCACTTT.

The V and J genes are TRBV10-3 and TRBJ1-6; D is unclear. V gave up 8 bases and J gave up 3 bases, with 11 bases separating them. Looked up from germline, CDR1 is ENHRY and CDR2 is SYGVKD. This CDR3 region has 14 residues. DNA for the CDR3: TGTGCCATCTGGCCAGGTGACTATAATTCACCCCTCCACTTT. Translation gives CAIWPGDYNSPLHF.

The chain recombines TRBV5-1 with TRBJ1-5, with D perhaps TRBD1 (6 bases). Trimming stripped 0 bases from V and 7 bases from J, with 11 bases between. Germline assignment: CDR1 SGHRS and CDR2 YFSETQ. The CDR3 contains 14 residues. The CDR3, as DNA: TGCGCCAGCAGCTTGGAGGGGGATGGGCAGCCCCAGCATTTT. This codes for CASSLEGDGQPQHF. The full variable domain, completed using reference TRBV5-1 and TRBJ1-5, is KAGVTQTPRYLIKTRGQQVTLSCSPISGHRSVSWYQQTPGQGLQFLFEYFSETQRNKGNFPGRFSGRQFSNSRSEMNVSTLELGDSALYLCASSLEGDGQPQHFGDGTRLSIL.

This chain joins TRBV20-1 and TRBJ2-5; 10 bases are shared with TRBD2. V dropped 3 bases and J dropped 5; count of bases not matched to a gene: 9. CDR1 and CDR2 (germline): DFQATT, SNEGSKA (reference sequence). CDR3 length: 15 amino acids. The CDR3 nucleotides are TGCAGTGCTAGTGTTTCTAGCGGGGGTTTGGAGACCCAGTACTTC. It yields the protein CSASVSSGGLETQYF.

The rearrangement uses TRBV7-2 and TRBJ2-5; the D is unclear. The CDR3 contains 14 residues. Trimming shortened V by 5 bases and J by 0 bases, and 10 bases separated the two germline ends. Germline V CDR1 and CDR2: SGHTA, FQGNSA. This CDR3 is CASSLRRNQETQYF. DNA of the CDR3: TGTGCCAGCAGCCTTAGGAGAAACCAAGAGACCCAGTACTTC.

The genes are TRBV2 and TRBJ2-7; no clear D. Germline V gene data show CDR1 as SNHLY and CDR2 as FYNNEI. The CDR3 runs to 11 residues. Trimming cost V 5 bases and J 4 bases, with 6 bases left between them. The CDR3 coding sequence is TGTGCCAGCAGTACAGTTTACGAGCAGTACTTC. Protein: CASSTVYEQYF.

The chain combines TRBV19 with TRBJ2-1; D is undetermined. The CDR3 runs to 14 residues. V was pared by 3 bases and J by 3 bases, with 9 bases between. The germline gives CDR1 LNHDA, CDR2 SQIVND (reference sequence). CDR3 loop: CASSIKQNYNEQFF. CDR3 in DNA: TGTGCCAGTAGTATCAAACAGAACTACAATGAGCAGTTCTTC.

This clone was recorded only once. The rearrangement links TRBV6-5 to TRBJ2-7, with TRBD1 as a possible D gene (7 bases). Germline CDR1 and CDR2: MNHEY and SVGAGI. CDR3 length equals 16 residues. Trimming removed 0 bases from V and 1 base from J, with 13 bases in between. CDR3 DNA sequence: TGTGCCAGCAGTTACTCGACAGGGAGGATGTCCTACGAGCAGTACTTC. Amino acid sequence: CASSYSTGRMSYEQYF.

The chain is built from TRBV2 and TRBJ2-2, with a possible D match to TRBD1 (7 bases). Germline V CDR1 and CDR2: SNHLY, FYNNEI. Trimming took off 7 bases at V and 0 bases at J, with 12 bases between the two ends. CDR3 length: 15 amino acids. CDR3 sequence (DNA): TGTGCCAGCAACGGAGGGACAGCGAACACCGGGGAGCTGTTTTTT. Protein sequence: CASNGGTANTGELFF.